The clone carrying this T cell receptor (beta chain) has a count of ten or more. The sample belongs to a study of human T cells and chemical hapten exposure. From germline, CDR1 is KGHSH and CDR2 LQKENI. The CDR3 runs to 14 residues. The V end lost 0 bases, the J end lost 2 bases, and 4 bases lay between the germline ends. TCRdb fed the RACE reads into MiXCR, producing one record per CDR3 protein. The sample carries around 110,000 distinct CDR3 sequences, 9% to 13% recorded once. The time point here: patch test 1, 2 weeks after DPC sensitization. The treatment denotes: therapeutic diphenylcyclopropenone sensitization with weekly scalp DPC. Donors were 18 to 70-year-old alopecia patients suitable for DPC. The total RNA was obtained from whole blood that was not fractionated.

This chain connects TRBV18 to TRBJ1-4; D remains unclear. The specimen comprised whole blood, sampled in connection with sensitization to the hapten diphenylcyclopropenone (DPC). This sequence originates from a woman aged 50 to 65 with alopecia areata. Some clones in this sample may be carry-over from other donors' samples. CDR3 bases: TGTGCCAGCTCACCACCGTCTACTAATGAAAAACTGTTTTTT. It is translated as CASSPPSTNEKLFF.